Below, 27 T cell receptor beta chains from the same sample are listed, as sequenced in a study of siplizumab effects on memory and regulatory T cells. Sequenced by immunoSEQ multiplex PCR; TCRdb stores in-frame clones only, minus some. The sample yields around 78,000 clones, roughly 89% seen once. Material for sequencing was CD8+ T cells sorted from blood. The receptors shown here come from a human donor in good health.

This clone has only one observation. The CDR3 DNA sequence: TGTGCCAGCAGTAGACGAGGACAGGGGATGGCTGAAGCTTTCTTT. This sequence encodes CASSRRGQGMAEAFF. This chain connects TRBV27 to TRBJ1-1, with 9 bases identical to TRBD1. CDR1 MNHEY and CDR2 SMNVEV come from the germline V gene (reference sequence). J gave up 6 bases and V 5 bases, and 10 bases lay outside the gene matches. The CDR3 totals 15 residues.

The genes are TRBV7-9 and TRBJ2-7; D not certain. CDR1 SEHNR and CDR2 FQNEAQ come from the germline V gene (reference sequence). This CDR3 has 12 amino acids. Trimming left V 5 bases short and J 4 bases short, with 9 bases between. The CDR3 DNA reads TGTGCCAGCAGCCTCCCTTGGTACGAGCAGTACTTC. Residues: CASSLPWYEQYF.

The chain combines TRBV6-1 with TRBJ2-3; 10 positions agree with TRBD2. The CDR3 has 14 residues. Germline V lookup: CDR1 MNHNS, CDR2 SASEGT. Trimming took 7 bases from V and 2 from J; bases not matched to a gene: 3. CDR3 region: CASTSGSPTDTQYF. Written as DNA, the CDR3 is TGTGCCAGCACTAGCGGGAGCCCCACAGATACGCAGTATTTT.

This chain uses TRBV7-9 with TRBJ2-7; TRBD1 is a possible D gene (7 bases). This CDR3 region has 15 residues. Deletions cut 5 bases from V and 6 bases from J, with 20 bases between. Germline values: CDR1 SEHNR, CDR2 FQNEAQ (reference sequence). The CDR3 bases are TGTGCCAGCAGCCCGGACCTCCGCAGGGGGGTCGAGCAGTACTTC. This sequence encodes CASSPDLRRGVEQYF. Full variable domain (remainder filled in from reference TRBV7-9 and TRBJ2-7): DTGVSQNPRHKITKRGQNVTFRCDPISEHNRLYWYRQTLGQGPEFLTYFQNEAQLEKSRLLSDRFSAERPKGSFSTLEIQRTEQGDSAMYLCASSPDLRRGVEQYFGPGTRLTVT.

The J gene is TRBJ2-5, the V gene TRBV6-4, with 9 nucleotides matching TRBD1. CDR1 is MRHNA, CDR2 SNTAGT, per germline. The CDR3 runs to 14 residues. V shed 6 bases and J 4 bases; nucleotides not matched to a gene: 6. CDR3 amino acids: CASSEGQGGETQYF. The CDR3 DNA reads TGTGCCAGCAGCGAGGGACAGGGAGGAGAGACCCAGTACTTC.

The chain is built from TRBV4-1 and TRBJ2-7; a weak D match, TRBD1 (5 bases). The CDR3 runs to 14 residues. V was trimmed by 1 base and J by 2 bases, leaving 9 bases between them. The germline CDR1 and CDR2 sequences are MGHRA and YSYEKL. The CDR3 loop is CASSQGAGTYEQYF. The CDR3 DNA reads TGCGCCAGCAGCCAAGGGGCAGGGACCTACGAGCAGTACTTC.

The chain recombines TRBV29-1 with TRBJ2-1, with D possibly TRBD2 on 5 matching bases. The CDR3 spans 15 residues. Per the germline V gene, CDR1 is SQVTM and CDR2 is ANQGSEA. V lost 5 bases and J lost 0, with 14 bases in between. The DNA of the CDR3 is TGCAGCGTTAGAGAGGACTCTTACTCCTACAATGAGCAGTTCTTC. It encodes CSVREDSYSYNEQFF.

The chain links TRBV7-2 to TRBJ2-3; 9 bases fit TRBD2. CDR1 and CDR2 (germline): SGHTA, FQGNSA. The CDR3 covers 15 residues. Losses at the gene ends were 1 base for V and 5 bases for J; bases not matched to a gene: 4. Here the CDR3 DNA reads TGTGCCAGCAGCTTAGAAGCGGGGGGAAGAGATACGCAGTATTTT. This codes for CASSLEAGGRDTQYF.

This clone showed up just once. The chain links TRBV9 to TRBJ2-1; 7 bases line up with TRBD1. The V and J ends lost 0 bases and 10 bases, in that order; junction bases with no gene match: 10. The V gene's germline CDR1 is SGDLS and CDR2 YYNGEE. The CDR3 spans 15 residues. CDR3 in amino acids: CASSVEGAIMEEQFF. The CDR3, as DNA: TGTGCCAGCAGCGTAGAGGGGGCTATTATGGAAGAGCAGTTCTTC.

The rearrangement uses TRBV7-7 and TRBJ2-1; 9 positions match TRBD2. The trim removed 3 bases at V and 9 bases at J, leaving 9 bases unmatched. The CDR3 length is 15 residues. Germline V CDR1 and CDR2: SSHAT, FNYEAQ (reference sequence). CDR3 bases: TGTGCCAGCAGCTTGATGGAAGCGGGGGGAGGTGAGCAGTTCTTC. Protein sequence: CASSLMEAGGGEQFF.

V gene TRBV7-8 combines with J gene TRBJ2-3; 9 bases map to TRBD1. Germline CDR1 and CDR2: SGHVS and FQNEAQ. This CDR3 is built from 16 residues. With 1 base clipped from V and 4 bases from J, the junction kept 6 bases outside the gene matches. CDR3 protein: CASSLVGQGWADTQYF. CDR3 DNA sequence: TGTGCCAGCAGCTTAGTCGGACAGGGGTGGGCAGATACGCAGTATTTT.

This sequence joins TRBV30 and TRBJ1-1; weak D call: TRBD1 (6 bases). Per the germline V gene, CDR1 is GTSNPN and CDR2 is SVGIG (reference sequence). This CDR3 has 14 residues. V was pared by 8 bases and J by 3 bases, with 19 bases between. The CDR3 DNA is TGTGCCCAGGGACAAGCCTATGGGTACACTGAAGCTTTCTTT. Its protein product is CAQGQAYGYTEAFF.

This chain uses TRBV25-1 with TRBJ2-7; D gene uncertain. The germline V gene has CDR1 MGHDK and CDR2 SYGVNS. Trimming left V 3 bases short and J 6 bases short, with 3 bases between. The CDR3 runs 10 residues. The CDR3 here is CASSDGEQYF. CDR3 DNA: TGTGCCAGCAGTGATGGCGAGCAGTACTTC.

This sequence joins TRBV19 and TRBJ2-2; 11 bases align to TRBD2. CDR3 length: 15 amino acids. Per germline, CDR1 LNHDA and CDR2 SQIVND (reference sequence). With 6 bases clipped from V and 5 bases from J, the junction kept 5 bases outside the gene matches. CDR3: CASSLAGGWTGELFF. CDR3 coding DNA: TGTGCCAGTAGCCTAGCGGGGGGTTGGACCGGGGAGCTGTTTTTT.

The rearrangement uses TRBV6-5 and TRBJ1-1, with TRBD1 as a possible D gene (5 bases). Germline values: CDR1 MNHEY, CDR2 SVGAGI. The CDR3 totals 10 residues. V was pared by 10 bases and J by 6 bases, with 9 bases between. CDR3 loop: CATRGPEAFF. The CDR3, as DNA: TGTGCCACAAGGGGCCCTGAAGCTTTCTTT.

The chain links TRBV5-1 to TRBJ2-1, with 9 bases that match TRBD1. Germline V gene sequence: CDR1 SGHRS, CDR2 YFSETQ. This CDR3 is built from 15 residues. V shed 2 bases and J 4 bases; nucleotides not matched to a gene: 4. The CDR3 spells CASSFRQGVYNEQFF. CDR3 nucleotides: TGCGCCAGCAGCTTTAGACAGGGGGTATACAATGAGCAGTTCTTC.

The chain joins TRBV7-9 to TRBJ2-3; a possible D gene is TRBD2 (5 bases). The germline CDR1 and CDR2 sequences are SEHNR and FQNEAQ (reference sequence). CDR3 length equals 14 residues. V was cut by 1 base and J by 7 bases, with 12 bases left in between. Written as DNA, the CDR3 is TGTGCCAGCAGCTTAGTACTAGTCCCCTATACGCAGTATTTT. Its protein product is CASSLVLVPYTQYF.

The chain combines TRBV30 with TRBJ2-3; D not resolved. The CDR3 sequence is 15 residues long. CDR1 is GTSNPN, CDR2 SVGIG, per germline (reference sequence). The V and J ends lost 1 base and 3 bases respectively, with 14 bases between them. CDR3 sequence (DNA): TGTGCCTGGAGTGAACTGGCTAGTGGTACAGATACGCAGTATTTT. Protein sequence: CAWSELASGTDTQYF.

J is TRBJ2-2 and V is TRBV19, with D unclear. Germline CDR1 LNHDA, CDR2 SQIVND (reference sequence). This CDR3 contains 13 residues. V was cut by 6 bases and J by 6 bases, with 11 bases left in between. CDR3 sequence (DNA): TGTGCCAGTAGCCTAGGGTCTGCCGGGGAGCTGTTTTTT. Its translation: CASSLGSAGELFF.

This clone was seen a few times. This sequence joins TRBV4-2 and TRBJ2-7; no firm D call. Germline CDR1 is LGHNA and CDR2 is YNFKEQ. The CDR3 sequence is 18 residues long. V dropped 2 bases and J dropped 2 bases, with 22 bases sitting between them. DNA for the CDR3: TGTGCCAGCAGCCAACTTGAAGGCAGCAGCGAAGGGACCTACGAGCAGTACTTC. It is translated as CASSQLEGSSEGTYEQYF.

As DNA, the CDR3 is TGTGCCAGTAGATCGGGACAGAGCTCCTACGAGCAGTACTTC. It yields the protein CASRSGQSSYEQYF. The rearrangement joins TRBV6-5 to TRBJ2-7; TRBD1 matches at 7 bases. Germline values: CDR1 MNHEY, CDR2 SVGAGI. The CDR3 loop spans 14 amino acids. The J segment lost 0 bases and the V segment lost 9 bases, leaving 8 bases of the junction unmatched.

The chain combines TRBV2 with TRBJ1-1, with D possibly being TRBD1 (6 bases). Trimming left V 10 bases short and J 6 bases short, with 18 bases between. Germline V gene data show CDR1 as SNHLY and CDR2 as FYNNEI. The CDR3 totals 13 residues. In nucleotides, the CDR3 is TGTGCCAACCCTATCCAGGGGTTCGCTGAAGCTTTCTTT. This translates into CANPIQGFAEAFF.

The CDR3: CASSSPQGYTF. The CDR3 DNA reads as TGTGCCAGTAGTAGCCCACAGGGTTACACCTTC. The rearrangement uses TRBV19 and TRBJ1-2, with D perhaps matching TRBD1 (6 bases). CDR3 length: 11 residues. V was clipped by 4 bases and J by 11 bases, with 11 bases between them. The germline gives CDR1 LNHDA, CDR2 SQIVND (reference sequence).

Of note for this clone: Different DNA sequences within this sample yield the same CDR3. V gene TRBV19 combines with J gene TRBJ1-1, with D perhaps TRBD1 (6 bases). CDR1 LNHDA and CDR2 SQIVND come from the germline V gene (reference sequence). Trimming took off 6 bases at V and 1 base at J, with 6 bases between the two ends. The CDR3 is 12 residues long. The CDR3 bases are TGTGCCAGTAGGACAGGGAACACTGAAGCTTTCTTT. Protein product: CASRTGNTEAFF. Full variable domain (outside the CDR3, taken from reference TRBV19 and TRBJ1-1): DGGITQSPKYLFRKEGQNVTLSCEQNLNHDAMYWYRQDPGQGLRLIYYSQIVNDFQKGDIAEGYSVSREKKESFPLTVTSAQKNPTAFYLCASRTGNTEAFFGQGTRLTVV.

The chain uses TRBV7-6 and TRBJ2-5; D is ambiguous. This CDR3 contains 12 residues. V lost 5 bases and J 4 bases, leaving 8 bases between the germline ends. Per the germline V gene, CDR1 is SGHVS and CDR2 is FNYEAQ. The CDR3 coding sequence is TGTGCCAGCAGCGCCCCAATAGAGACCCAGTACTTC. The encoded protein is CASSAPIETQYF. Together with reference TRBV7-6 and TRBJ2-5, the CDR3 gives the full variable domain: GAGVSQSPRYKVTKRGQDVALRCDPISGHVSLYWYRQALGQGPEFLTYFNYEAQQDKSGLPNDRFSAERPEGSISTLTIQRTEQRDSAMYRCASSAPIETQYFGPGTRLLVL.

The chain combines TRBV7-9 with TRBJ1-1, with D possibly TRBD1 on 5 matching bases. Germline CDR1 is SEHNR and CDR2 is FQNEAQ (reference sequence). Between the trimmed V and J ends, which lost 5 bases and 4 bases, there was a span of 17 bases. The CDR3 runs to 15 residues. CDR3 DNA sequence: TGTGCCAGCAGCCAAGGATTGTCAGGGATCACTGAAGCTTTCTTT. This sequence encodes CASSQGLSGITEAFF. The variable domain in full, with the rest retrieved from reference TRBV7-9 and TRBJ1-1, is DTGVSQNPRHKITKRGQNVTFRCDPISEHNRLYWYRQTLGQGPEFLTYFQNEAQLEKSRLLSDRFSAERPKGSFSTLEIQRTEQGDSAMYLCASSQGLSGITEAFFGQGTRLTVV.

The genes are TRBV23-1 and TRBJ1-1, with D possibly being TRBD1 (5 bases). TRBV23-1 is reported as an ORF; its role is uncertain. This CDR3 has 13 amino acids. Trimming pared 6 bases from V and 4 bases from J, leaving 12 bases between. CDR3 sequence (DNA): TGCGCCAGCAGAAGGACAAGGACCACTGAAGCTTTCTTT. Translating gives CASRRTRTTEAFF.